These 9 T cell receptor beta chains share one sample of origin, sequenced in a study of post-analysis software for immune sequencing data. Study-level points and caveats: A handful of TRBV segments, including TRBV5-6, TRBV5-1 and TRBV20-1, were more frequent in patients than controls.

Carried by the TCR beta cDNA libraries were unique molecular identifiers. TCRdb re-called the PCR reads through MiXCR, storing one row per CDR3 protein. The sample has some 240,000 distinct CDR3 sequences; approximately 34% are singletons. No antigens are known for them. Specimen: blood. The receptors shown here come from a girl aged 10 to 17 with multiple sclerosis.

The chain uses TRBV9 and TRBJ2-5; perhaps TRBD2 as D (5 bases). The CDR3 runs to 14 residues. V lost 3 bases, J lost 2 bases, and 11 bases lay in between. The germline V gene encodes CDR1 SGDLS and CDR2 YYNGEE. As DNA, the CDR3 is TGTGCCAGCAGCGCGACTATACTACAAGAGACCCAGTACTTC. Amino acid sequence: CASSATILQETQYF.

There are a few counts of this clonotype. The chain joins TRBV5-4 to TRBJ1-2; tentatively, D is TRBD1 (6 bases). CDR1 is SGHNT, CDR2 YYREEE, per germline (reference sequence). Trimming removed 4 bases at V and 4 bases at J, with 17 bases between. The CDR3 totals 15 residues. CDR3 sequence: CASSQTGPFGYGYTF. The DNA of the CDR3 is TGTGCCAGCAGCCAGACAGGACCCTTCGGCTATGGCTACACCTTC.

This clonotype was counted at least ten times. The V and J genes are TRBV20-1 and TRBJ2-3, with TRBD2 matching over 7 bases. Germline values: CDR1 DFQATT, CDR2 SNEGSKA (reference sequence). The V gene end was trimmed by 0 bases and the J gene end by 1 base; junction bases not matched to a gene: 7. This CDR3 spans 16 amino acids. The CDR3 DNA reads as TGCAGTGCTAGAGATTACTCAAGCGGGGGCACAGATACGCAGTATTTT. This gives the protein CSARDYSSGGTDTQYF.

This rearrangement joins TRBV20-1 to TRBJ2-7, with TRBD2 matching over 11 bases. The V gene end was trimmed by 3 bases and the J gene end by 5 bases; junction bases not matched to a gene: 6. The V gene's germline CDR1 is DFQATT and CDR2 SNEGSKA (reference sequence). This CDR3 has 14 residues. CDR3 protein: CSASPVTSGNEQYF. In DNA, the CDR3 is TGCAGTGCTAGCCCCGTGACTAGCGGGAACGAGCAGTACTTC.

Concerning this clonotype: This clone may be a read error of a much larger clone one base away. The rearrangement uses TRBV4-2 and TRBJ2-7, with D perhaps TRBD1 (5 bases). This CDR3 is built from 16 residues. The germline V and J ends were trimmed by 0 bases and 7 bases, with 19 bases remaining between them. Germline values: CDR1 LGHNA, CDR2 YNFKEQ. CDR3 residues: CASSQDWQGNYNEQYF. CDR3 in DNA: TGTGCCAGCAGCCAAGATTGGCAGGGCAATTACAATGAGCAGTACTTC.

Comment on this clonotype: A read error is possible here, since a much larger clone lies one base away. This CDR3 reads CASSEAARQEAQYF. CDR3 bases: TGTGCCAGCAGCGAGGCAGCGCGACAAGAGGCCCAGTACTTC. V is TRBV7-9 and J is TRBJ2-5; D not resolved. The CDR3 is made up of 14 amino acids. Per germline, CDR1 SEHNR and CDR2 FQNEAQ (reference sequence).

The chain combines TRBV3-1 with TRBJ1-2; a weak D match, TRBD1 (5 bases). In germline, CDR1 is LGHDT, CDR2 YNNKEL (reference sequence). With 0 bases removed from V and 4 bases from J, the gap between germline ends came to 12 bases. The CDR3 has 15 amino acids. The CDR3 reads CASSQEGGRGYGYTF. DNA of the CDR3: TGTGCCAGCAGCCAAGAGGGGGGAAGGGGCTATGGCTACACCTTC. The full variable domain, in which reference TRBV3-1 and TRBJ1-2 provide the parts outside the CDR3, is DTAVSQTPKYLVTQMGNDKSIKCEQNLGHDTMYWYKQDSKKFLKIMFSYNNKELIINETVPNRFSPKSPDKAHLNLHINSLELGDSAVYFCASSQEGGRGYGYTFGSGTRLTVV.

A few counts support this clonotype. Germline is not matched at one junction end, which may reflect a read error. The chain links TRBV3-1 to TRBJ1-5; no clear D. Germline V gene sequence: CDR1 LGHDT, CDR2 YNNKEL (reference sequence). This CDR3 has 14 amino acids. In nucleotides, the CDR3 is TGTGCCAGCAGCCCGGGCCATAGCAATCAGCCCCGGCATTTT. Translation gives CASSPGHSNQPRHF.

DNA for the CDR3: TGTGCCAGCAACCGACTAGCGGCTACAGATACGCAGTATTTT. Encoded protein: CASNRLAATDTQYF. The chain carries TRBV5-5 and TRBJ2-3; the match to TRBD2 covers 9 bases. With V trimmed by 6 bases and J by 3 bases, 5 bases remained unmatched. There are 14 residues in the CDR3. Germline CDR1 is SGHKS and CDR2 is YYEKEE (reference sequence). Together with reference TRBV5-5 and TRBJ2-3, the CDR3 gives the full variable domain: DAGVTQSPTHLIKTRGQQVTLRCSPISGHKSVSWYQQVLGQGPQFIFQYYEKEERGRGNFPDRFSARQFPNYSSELNVNALLLGDSALYLCASNRLAATDTQYFGPGTRLTVL.